A selection of T cell receptor beta chains follows, all from one sample in a study of T cells in Graves' hyperthyroidism and ophthalmopathy. Each CDR3 protein gets one entry after TCRdb re-called the multiplex PCR reads with MiXCR. The sample shows hundreds of thousands of distinct CDR3 sequences, approximately 15% of them seen only once. The sequencing input was blood. All receptors come from a woman in her thirties or forties with Graves' ophthalmopathy. Both conserved end residues are part of each CDR3.

V	CDR3
TRBV12-3/TRBV12-4	CASGTQQGRELFF
TRBV18	CVSSPPSGTDTQYF
TRBV5-1	CASSFLPPSLSSYNSPLHF
TRBV9	CASSVGQGNEAFF
TRBV5-1	CASSSGQSTVNEQFF
TRBV18	CASSPYWGQGANEQYF
TRBV6-1	CASSSVGQGYNEQFF
TRBV11-2	CASRNSRGRGETQYF
TRBV27	CASSWAGGQEGYTF
TRBV12-3/TRBV12-4	CASSSHRSGDTDTQYF
TRBV6-1	CASSETGGQVQFF
TRBV10-2	CASSEGGNGFSNQPQHF
TRBV3-1	CASSQRPRTDTQYF
TRBV4-1	CASSQTGTRRYNEQFF
TRBV24-1	CATGTGPSTDTQYF
TRBV29-1	CSVEGRMGVTYEQYF
TRBV6-6	CASSYSSGGTNEQFF
TRBV18	CASTTQTDTQYF
TRBV29-1	CSVVGRPPYGYTF
TRBV11-2	CASRTTTGGHEKLFF
TRBV20-1	CSASRTGINTEAFF
TRBV11-2	CASSFYTGGGKSYEQYF
TRBV12-5	CASGLVPSGGNEQFF
TRBV9	CASSLQDKVTDTQYF
TRBV6-1	CATSSGGDTDTQYF
TRBV5-1	CASTFFPRENTEAFF
TRBV19	CASSIVTRGDNQPQHF